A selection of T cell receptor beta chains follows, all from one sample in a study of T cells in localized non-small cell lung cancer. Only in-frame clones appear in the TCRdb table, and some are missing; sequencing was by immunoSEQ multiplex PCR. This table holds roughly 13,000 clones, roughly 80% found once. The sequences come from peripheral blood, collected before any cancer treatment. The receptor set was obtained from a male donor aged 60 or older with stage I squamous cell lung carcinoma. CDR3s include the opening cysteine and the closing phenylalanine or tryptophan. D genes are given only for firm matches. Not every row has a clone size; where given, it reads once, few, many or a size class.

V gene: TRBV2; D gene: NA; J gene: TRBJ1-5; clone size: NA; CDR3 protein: CASSEGSYSNQPQHF; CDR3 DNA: TGTGCCAGCAGTGAAGGGAGTTATAGCAATCAGCCCCAGCATTTT
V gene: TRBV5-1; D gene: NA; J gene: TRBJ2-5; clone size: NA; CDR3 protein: CASNRQGGDRKTQYF; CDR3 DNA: TGCGCCAGCAACCGTCAGGGGGGGGATCGAAAGACCCAGTACTTC
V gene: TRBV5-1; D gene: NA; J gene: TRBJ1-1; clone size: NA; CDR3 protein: CASNPAGGHTEAFF; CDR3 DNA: TGCGCCAGCAACCCCGCGGGGGGGCACACTGAAGCTTTCTTT
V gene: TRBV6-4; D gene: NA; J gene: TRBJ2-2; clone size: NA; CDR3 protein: CASSEGTNTGELFF; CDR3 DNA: TGTGCCAGCAGTGAGGGCACAAACACCGGGGAGCTGTTTTTT
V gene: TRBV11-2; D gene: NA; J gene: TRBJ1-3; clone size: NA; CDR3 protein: CASSLDPGFSGNTIYF; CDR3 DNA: TGTGCCAGCAGCTTAGATCCAGGTTTCTCTGGAAACACCATATATTTT
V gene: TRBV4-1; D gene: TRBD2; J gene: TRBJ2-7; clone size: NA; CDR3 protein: CASRKTGTSFF; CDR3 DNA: TGCGCCAGCCGAAAAACCGGGACTAGCTTCTTC
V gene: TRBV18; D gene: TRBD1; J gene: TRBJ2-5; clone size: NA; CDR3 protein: CASSPPGSRDRETQYF; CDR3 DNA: TGTGCCAGCTCACCACCGGGTTCGAGGGACAGAGAGACCCAGTACTTC
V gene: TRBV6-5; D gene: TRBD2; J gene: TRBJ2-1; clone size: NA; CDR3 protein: CASSYSTGGGNEQFF; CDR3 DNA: TGTGCCAGCAGTTACTCAACGGGAGGGGGCAATGAGCAGTTCTTC
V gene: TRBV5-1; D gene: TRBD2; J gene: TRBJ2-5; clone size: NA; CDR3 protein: CASSLGAGGETQYF; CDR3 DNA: TGCGCCAGCAGCTTGGGGGCGGGAGGTGAGACCCAGTACTTC
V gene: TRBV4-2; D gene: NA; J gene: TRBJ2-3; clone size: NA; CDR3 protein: CASSQEWLVTTDTQYF; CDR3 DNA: TGTGCCAGCAGCCAAGAATGGTTAGTAACCACAGATACGCAGTATTTT
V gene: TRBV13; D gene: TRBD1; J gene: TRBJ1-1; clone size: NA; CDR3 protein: CASSPPGQGRIEAFF; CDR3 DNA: TGTGCCAGCAGCCCCCCGGGACAGGGTAGAATTGAAGCTTTCTTT
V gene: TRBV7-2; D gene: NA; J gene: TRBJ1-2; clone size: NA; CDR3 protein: CASSLVAGGYTF; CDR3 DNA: TGTGCCAGCAGCTTAGTGGCAGGCGGCTACACCTTC
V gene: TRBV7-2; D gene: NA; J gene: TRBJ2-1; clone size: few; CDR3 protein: CASSRRGREFYNEQFF; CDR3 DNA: TGTGCCAGCAGCCGTAGGGGTCGGGAGTTTTACAATGAGCAGTTCTTC
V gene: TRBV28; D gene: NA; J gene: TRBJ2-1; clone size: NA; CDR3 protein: CASSLRQAGYNEQFF; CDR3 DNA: TGTGCCAGCAGTCTTAGACAGGCAGGGTACAATGAGCAGTTCTTC
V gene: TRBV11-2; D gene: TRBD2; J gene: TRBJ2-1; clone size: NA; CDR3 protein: CASSLGTKTYNEQFF; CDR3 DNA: TGTGCCAGCAGCCTCGGGACTAAGACCTACAATGAGCAGTTCTTC
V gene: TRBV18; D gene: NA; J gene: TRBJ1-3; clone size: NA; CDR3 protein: CASSPPAGTGNTIYF; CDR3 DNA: TGTGCCAGCTCACCACCGGCGGGGACTGGAAACACCATATATTTT
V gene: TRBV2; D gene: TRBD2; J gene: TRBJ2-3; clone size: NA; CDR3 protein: CASRLGLAGGISTDTQYF; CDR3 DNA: TGTGCCAGCAGGCTGGGACTAGCGGGAGGGATTAGCACAGATACGCAGTATTTT
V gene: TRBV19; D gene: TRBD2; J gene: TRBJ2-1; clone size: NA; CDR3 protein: CASSMGTSGSLYEQFF; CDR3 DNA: TGTGCCAGTAGTATGGGGACTAGCGGGAGCTTATATGAGCAGTTCTTC
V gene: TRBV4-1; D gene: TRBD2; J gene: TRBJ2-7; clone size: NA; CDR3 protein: CASSQGVAGPYEQYF; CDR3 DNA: TGCGCCAGCAGCCAAGGGGTAGCGGGACCCTACGAGCAGTACTTC
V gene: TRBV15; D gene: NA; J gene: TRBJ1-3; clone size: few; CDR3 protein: CATSRQNVPSGNTIYF; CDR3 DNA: TGTGCCACCAGCAGACAGAACGTCCCCTCTGGAAACACCATATATTTT
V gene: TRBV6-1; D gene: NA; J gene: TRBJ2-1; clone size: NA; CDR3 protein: CASSTKGRDEQFF; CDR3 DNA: TGTGCCAGCAGTACAAAAGGGCGGGATGAGCAGTTCTTC
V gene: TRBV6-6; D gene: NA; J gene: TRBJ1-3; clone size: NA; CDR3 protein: CASSYSGPRSGNTIYF; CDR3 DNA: TGTGCCAGCAGTTACTCGGGACCGCGCTCTGGAAACACCATATATTTT
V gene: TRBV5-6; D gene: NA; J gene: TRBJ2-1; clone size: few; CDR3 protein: CASSLSGHLYNEQFF; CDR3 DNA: TGTGCCAGCAGCTTGTCGGGCCATCTCTACAATGAGCAGTTCTTC
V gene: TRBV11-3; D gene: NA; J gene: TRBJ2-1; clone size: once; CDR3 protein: CASSPGAVGAYNEQFF; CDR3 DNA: TGTGCCAGCAGTCCGGGGGCGGTTGGGGCCTACAATGAGCAGTTCTTC
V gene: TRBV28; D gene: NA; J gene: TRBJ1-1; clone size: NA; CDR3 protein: CASTPGTGNTEAFF; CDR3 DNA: TGTGCCAGCACCCCTGGGACGGGGAACACTGAAGCTTTCTTT
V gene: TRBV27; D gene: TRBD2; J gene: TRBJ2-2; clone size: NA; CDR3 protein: CASRTSRTGELFF; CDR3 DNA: TGTGCCAGCCGGACTAGTCGAACCGGGGAGCTGTTTTTT
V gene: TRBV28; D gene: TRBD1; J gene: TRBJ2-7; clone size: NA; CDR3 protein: CASGQGAVYEQYF; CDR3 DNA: TGTGCCAGTGGACAGGGGGCTGTTTACGAGCAGTACTTC
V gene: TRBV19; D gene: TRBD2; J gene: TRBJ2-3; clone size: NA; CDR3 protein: CASSSTSNTDTQYF; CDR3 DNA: TGTGCCAGTAGTTCGACTAGCAATACAGATACGCAGTATTTT
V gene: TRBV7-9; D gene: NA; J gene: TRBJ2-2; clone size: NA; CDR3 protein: CASSLIFSGSNTGELFF; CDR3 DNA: TGTGCCAGCAGCTTAATTTTTTCAGGGTCGAACACCGGGGAGCTGTTTTTT
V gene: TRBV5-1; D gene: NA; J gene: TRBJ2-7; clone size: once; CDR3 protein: CASSSWGSEEGTKNRGSYEQYF; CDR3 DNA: TGCGCCAGCAGCTCATGGGGCTCGGAAGAGGGGACCAAAAACCGAGGCTCCTACGAGCAGTACTTC
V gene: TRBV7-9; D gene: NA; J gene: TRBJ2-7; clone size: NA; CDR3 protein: CASWGQASYEQYF; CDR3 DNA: TGTGCCAGCTGGGGTCAGGCTAGCTACGAGCAGTACTTC